One sample yielded the 27 T cell receptor beta chains listed below, sequenced in a study of shared clonotypes between healthy human individuals. Measured with immunoSEQ multiplex PCR; TCRdb has only the in-frame clones, and not every one. The data hold approximately 500,000 clones, with about 96% observed a single time. The sequenced sample consisted of naive CD4+ T cells sorted from blood. This sample's subset: CD45RA+ positively selected. Receptors were obtained from a woman in her 30s in good health.

The rearrangement links TRBV28 to TRBJ2-5; maybe TRBD1 (6 bases). Trimming cost V 2 bases and J 4 bases, with 32 bases left between them. Per the germline V gene, CDR1 is MDHEN and CDR2 is SYDVKM. The CDR3 spans 21 residues. The CDR3 DNA reads as TGTGCCAGCAGTTTACCCACCGGGACAAGCTCGGGCGAGCATAACTTAGAGACCCAGTACTTC. Its protein product is CASSLPTGTSSGEHNLETQYF.

The CDR3 reads CASSLYRSNEQYF. In DNA, the CDR3 is TGTGCCAGCAGCTTATACAGGTCCAACGAGCAGTACTTC. The chain has TRBV5-6 and TRBJ2-7; maybe TRBD1 (5 bases). The V gene's germline CDR1 is SGHDT and CDR2 YYEEEE. Trimming left V 2 bases short and J 5 bases short, with 11 bases between. The CDR3 is 13 amino acids. Using reference TRBV5-6 and TRBJ2-7 for the parts outside the CDR3, the full variable domain is DAGVTQSPTHLIKTRGQQVTLRCSPKSGHDTVSWYQQALGQGPQFIFQYYEEEERQRGNFPDRFSGHQFPNYSSELNVNALLLGDSALYLCASSLYRSNEQYFGPGTRLTVT.

The J gene is TRBJ2-3, the V gene TRBV27; D might be TRBD1 (6 bases). Trimming took off 5 bases at V and 4 bases at J, with 13 bases between the two ends. The CDR3 has 14 amino acids. Germline lookup yields CDR1 MNHEY and CDR2 SMNVEV (reference sequence). As DNA, the CDR3 is TGTGCCAGCAGTCCTTTCCAGGGGTCAGATACGCAGTATTTT. Translation: CASSPFQGSDTQYF.

For this clone: The same CDR3 can be traced to other DNA sequences in this sample. The chain has TRBV6-1 and TRBJ2-7; 10 bases line up with TRBD1. CDR1 and CDR2 from the germline V gene are MNHNS and SASEGT. Unmatched junction bases numbered 3, after V lost 8 bases and J lost 2 bases. The CDR3 consists of 13 residues. DNA for the CDR3: TGTGCCAGCCGTGGACAGGGGGCCTACGAGCAGTACTTC. As protein: CASRGQGAYEQYF.

DNA for the CDR3: TGCGCCAGCAGCTTGGGAGGTGGCGGGAGGACCCAAGAGACCCAGTACTTC. It translates to CASSLGGGGRTQETQYF. The V call is TRBV5-1, the J call TRBJ2-5, with TRBD2 identical over 8 bases. Germline values: CDR1 SGHRS, CDR2 YFSETQ. CDR3 length: 17 residues. After removal of 0 bases from V and 1 base from J, the junction contained 8 bases not matched to a gene.

In DNA form, the CDR3 reads TGTGCCAGCAGTGACGGGGCAGGGGGCGAAGCTTTCTTT. Translation gives CASSDGAGGEAFF. The chain carries TRBV6-4 and TRBJ1-1, with 8 bases matching TRBD1. Unmatched junction bases numbered 4, after V lost 2 bases and J lost 8 bases. CDR1 is MRHNA, CDR2 SNTAGT, per germline. The CDR3 covers 13 residues.

V usage is TRBV29-1 and J usage is TRBJ1-1, with D uncertain. The germline CDR1 and CDR2 sequences are SQVTM and ANQGSEA. Trimming stripped 6 bases from V and 1 base from J, with 12 bases between. The CDR3 length is 13 residues. The CDR3 region is CSVRWAENTEAFF. The CDR3 DNA reads TGCAGCGTCCGATGGGCTGAGAACACTGAAGCTTTCTTT.

This clone is a singleton in its sample. The chain recombines TRBV28 with TRBJ2-7; D may be TRBD1 (5 bases). Germline V gene data show CDR1 as MDHEN and CDR2 as SYDVKM. Trimming cost V 1 base and J 6 bases, with 16 bases left between them. This CDR3 has 15 residues. The CDR3 DNA reads as TGTGCCAGCAGTTTATCAGGGTGGACCAGCTCCGAGCAGTACTTC. As protein: CASSLSGWTSSEQYF.

This sequence joins TRBV5-1 and TRBJ2-7; no firm D call. With 0 bases removed from V and 0 bases from J, the gap between germline ends came to 10 bases. Germline V gene sequence: CDR1 SGHRS, CDR2 YFSETQ. The CDR3 consists of 15 residues. CDR3 sequence (DNA): TGCGCCAGCAGCTTGGAGAGAGGCGGCTCCTACGAGCAGTACTTC. Its translation is CASSLERGGSYEQYF.

The gene calls are TRBV29-1 and TRBJ1-2; 8 bases agree with TRBD1. CDR3 length: 14 residues. The junction had 5 bases not matched to a gene; V was cut back by 1 base and J by 4 bases. Looked up from germline, CDR1 is SQVTM and CDR2 is ANQGSEA. CDR3 sequence reads: CSVEAQGAGYGYTF. CDR3 DNA sequence: TGCAGCGTTGAAGCTCAGGGGGCTGGCTATGGCTACACCTTC.

CDR3 loop: CASSVALSGANVLTF. The CDR3 nucleotides read TGTGCCAGCAGCGTAGCTTTATCTGGGGCCAACGTCCTGACTTTC. This rearrangement joins TRBV9 to TRBJ2-6; the D is unclear. The CDR3 extends over 15 amino acids. CDR1 is SGDLS, CDR2 YYNGEE, per germline. V was trimmed by 0 bases and J by 1 base, leaving 5 bases between them. Combining the CDR3 with reference TRBV9 and TRBJ2-6 gives the whole variable domain DSGVTQTPKHLITATGQRVTLRCSPRSGDLSVYWYQQSLDQGLQFLIQYYNGEERAKGNILERFSAQQFPDLHSELNLSSLELGDSALYFCASSVALSGANVLTFGAGSRLTVL.

The rearrangement uses TRBV30 and TRBJ1-6; 9 nucleotides match TRBD1. V shed 3 bases, J shed 11 bases, and the junction held 8 bases outside the gene matches. Germline lookup yields CDR1 GTSNPN and CDR2 SVGIG (reference sequence). The CDR3 extends over 14 amino acids. The CDR3 here is CAWRDRGVRTPLHF. The CDR3 DNA reads TGTGCCTGGAGGGACAGGGGAGTCAGGACACCCCTCCACTTT.

The chain carries TRBV21-1 and TRBJ2-4. TRBV21-1 is shown as a pseudogene. CDR3 length: 18 residues. This CDR3 is CASSKGWRWDLAKNIQYF. In nucleotides, the CDR3 is TGTGCCAGCAGCAAAGGATGGCGCTGGGATCTAGCCAAAAACATTCAGTACTTC.

V is TRBV6-5 and J is TRBJ1-3; D gene unclear. Germline V CDR1 and CDR2: MNHEY, SVGAGI. V was clipped by 8 bases and J by 0 bases, with 8 bases between them. CDR3 length: 13 residues. The CDR3, as DNA: TGTGCCAGCGGAGTACACTCTGGAAACACCATATATTTT. As protein: CASGVHSGNTIYF.

J is TRBJ1-1 and V is TRBV2, with D perhaps matching TRBD1 (5 bases). This CDR3 has 15 amino acids. Between the trimmed V and J ends, which lost 7 bases and 0 bases, there was a span of 15 bases. Germline CDR1 SNHLY, CDR2 FYNNEI. This CDR3 reads CASNRQGQVNTEAFF. The CDR3, as DNA: TGTGCCAGCAATCGGCAGGGCCAAGTGAACACTGAAGCTTTCTTT.

This clone was counted once. This rearrangement joins TRBV6-5 to TRBJ2-7; a possible D gene is TRBD2 (6 bases). CDR1 and CDR2 from the germline V gene are MNHEY and SVGAGI. Trimming left V 0 bases short and J 6 bases short, with 15 bases between. The CDR3 spans 15 residues. DNA for the CDR3: TGTGCCAGCAGTTACTCCTGGGCTAGCGCCGGCGAGCAGTACTTC. It encodes CASSYSWASAGEQYF.

The CDR3 here is CAISEDRDLSYEQYF. The CDR3 nucleotides read TGTGCCATCAGTGAGGACCGGGACCTCTCCTACGAGCAGTACTTC. The J gene is TRBJ2-7, the V gene TRBV10-3, with D perhaps given as TRBD1 or TRBD2 (5 bases each). The V gene's germline CDR1 is ENHRY and CDR2 SYGVKD. Trimming pared 2 bases from V and 0 bases from J, leaving 11 bases between. This CDR3 is 15 amino acids long.

This clone turned up a few times. V is TRBV2 and J is TRBJ2-7; no clear D. The V gene lost 4 bases and the J gene lost 6 bases, with 7 bases spanning the gap. The CDR3 length is 11 residues. Germline CDR1 SNHLY, CDR2 FYNNEI. The CDR3 sequence is CASSADGEQYF. CDR3 nucleotides: TGTGCCAGCAGTGCGGATGGCGAGCAGTACTTC.

V gene TRBV18 combines with J gene TRBJ2-2; D is perhaps TRBD2 (6 bases). V was cut by 5 bases and J by 7 bases, with 11 bases left in between. Germline values: CDR1 KGHSH, CDR2 LQKENI. The CDR3 runs to 13 residues. The CDR3 sequence: CASSSGTYGELFF. The CDR3 bases are TGTGCCAGCTCATCGGGGACTTACGGGGAGCTGTTTTTT.

V and J are TRBV5-6 and TRBJ2-7; 10 bases match TRBD1. The CDR3 is 14 amino acids. V shed 0 bases, J shed 3 bases, and the junction held 0 bases outside the gene matches. CDR1 SGHDT and CDR2 YYEEEE come from the germline V gene. The CDR3 loop is CASSLGDRGYEQYF. CDR3 coding DNA: TGTGCCAGCAGCTTGGGGGACAGGGGCTACGAGCAGTACTTC.

This chain joins TRBV18 and TRBJ2-3, with D maybe TRBD1 (5 bases). Trimming took off 3 bases at V and 4 bases at J, with 11 bases between the two ends. This CDR3 has 14 amino acids. CDR1 is KGHSH, CDR2 LQKENI, per germline. The CDR3, as DNA: TGTGCCAGCTCACCGGGGCCGGGTCCAGATACGCAGTATTTT. It specifies CASSPGPGPDTQYF.

The V and J genes are TRBV28 and TRBJ2-3, with D perhaps being TRBD1 or TRBD2 (7 bases each). The CDR3 sequence is 16 residues long. The V and J ends lost 8 bases and 7 bases respectively, with 25 bases between them. Germline CDR1 MDHEN, CDR2 SYDVKM. CDR3 loop: CASRTTAGGALHTQYF. The CDR3 DNA follows: TGTGCCAGCCGTACTACCGCAGGGGGGGCTCTCCATACGCAGTATTTT.

V usage is TRBV10-2 and J usage is TRBJ2-7, with D uncertain. The CDR3 runs 12 residues. Germline assignment: CDR1 WSHSY and CDR2 SAAADI. With 4 bases removed from V and 3 bases from J, the gap between germline ends came to 7 bases. CDR3 nucleotide sequence: TGCGCCAGCAGTGCTGGCAGCTACGAGCAGTACTTC. Residues: CASSAGSYEQYF.

This chain connects TRBV7-9 to TRBJ2-7; unclear D gene. Germline lookup yields CDR1 SEHNR and CDR2 FQNEAQ (reference sequence). This CDR3 region has 14 residues. The V end was cut by 2 bases, the J end by 4 bases, with 12 bases between. The CDR3 spells CASSLSHLGYEQYF. The CDR3 DNA is TGTGCCAGCAGCTTAAGTCATTTGGGGTACGAGCAGTACTTC.

This chain uses TRBV25-1 with TRBJ2-7; D is possibly TRBD2 (5 bases). This CDR3 has 14 residues. V lost 5 bases to trimming and J lost 5 bases, with 16 bases between them. Germline V gene data show CDR1 as MGHDK and CDR2 as SYGVNS. The CDR3 DNA is TGTGCCAGCAGTTCCCCAACGGGGATCAACGAGCAGTACTTC. Protein product: CASSSPTGINEQYF.

The gene calls are TRBV25-1 and TRBJ2-7; 7 bases map to TRBD2. Germline CDR1 is MGHDK and CDR2 is SYGVNS. This CDR3 region has 13 residues. V was pared by 4 bases and J by 2 bases, with 2 bases of the junction left unmatched. The CDR3 protein is CASSAAGAYEQYF. The CDR3 DNA sequence: TGTGCCAGCAGTGCCGCGGGAGCCTACGAGCAGTACTTC.

The chain uses TRBV7-9 and TRBJ2-1, with 9 bases aligning to TRBD1. V was pared by 6 bases and J by 3 bases, with 12 bases of the junction left unmatched. Per the germline V gene, CDR1 is SEHNR and CDR2 is FQNEAQ (reference sequence). This CDR3 has 17 residues. The CDR3 protein is CASRRKWTGENYNEQFF. In DNA, the CDR3 is TGTGCCAGCAGGCGAAAGTGGACAGGGGAAAACTACAATGAGCAGTTCTTC.